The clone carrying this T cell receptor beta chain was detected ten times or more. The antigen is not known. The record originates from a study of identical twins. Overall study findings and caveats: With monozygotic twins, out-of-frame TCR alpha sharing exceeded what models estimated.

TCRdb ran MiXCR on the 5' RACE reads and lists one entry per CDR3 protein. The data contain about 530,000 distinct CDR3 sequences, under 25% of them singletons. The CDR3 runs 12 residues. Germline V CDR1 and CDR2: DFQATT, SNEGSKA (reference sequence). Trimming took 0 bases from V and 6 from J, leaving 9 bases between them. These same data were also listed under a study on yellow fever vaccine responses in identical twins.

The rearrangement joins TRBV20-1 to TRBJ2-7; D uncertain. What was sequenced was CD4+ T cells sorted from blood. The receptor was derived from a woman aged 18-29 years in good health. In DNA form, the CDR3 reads TGCAGTGCTAGAGATCCTAGTTCCGAGCAGTACTTC. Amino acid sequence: CSARDPSSEQYF.